The TCR beta chain described here comes from a study of blood T cell repertoires in COVID-19. The wider study: From the United States, Italy and Spain came samples of acute and convalescent COVID-19. Sources were T cells, B-cell-depleted T cells, or PBMCs; the material itself was cDNA or gDNA.

In the original workflow: Reference gene primer amplification gave estimated nucleated cell counts. Profiled with immunoSEQ multiplex PCR; TCRdb holds only in-frame clones, not every one. D and trimming were read from the DNA, whereas the V and J calls and clone size are those reported in that table. The repertoire includes around 93,000 clones, approximately 81% of them detected once, and roughly 4% sits in the top ten. Trimming took 1 base from V and 0 from J; bases not matched to a gene: 3. Germline CDR1 is SGHAT and CDR2 is FQNNGV. The CDR3 extends over 15 amino acids. The chain uses TRBV11-2 and TRBJ2-7; 7 bases map to TRBD1. Sequenced: peripheral blood. The sequence came from a man between 60 and 75 years old with acute or convalescent COVID-19. In DNA form, the CDR3 reads TGTGCCAGCAGCTTAGCGTGGGACAGCTCCTACGAGCAGTACTTC. Translation: CASSLAWDSSYEQYF.